The present T cell receptor beta chain was sequenced within a study of shared T cell receptors in the human thymus. The method was immunoSEQ multiplex PCR; TCRdb's version includes in-frame clones alone and lacks a portion of them. This sample carries over 450,000 clones, around 82% of them seen once, and the ten largest clones take around 0.012%. The length of the CDR3 is 15 residues. The V gene's germline CDR1 is SGHTA and CDR2 FQGNSA. The germline V and J ends were trimmed by 1 base and 0 bases, with 10 bases remaining between them. In its sample, this clone was seen once. In addition, the sample was reused for a study of human thymus T cells. That report notes: The donor group consisted of healthy Finnish infants who were having corrective surgery for congenital heart defects. The thymus was resected at corrective cardiac surgery. Related research reported highly overlapping thymic repertoires among unrelated individuals.

The V and J genes are TRBV7-2 and TRBJ2-7; possibly TRBD1 for D (6 bases). Sequencing used thymocytes. The source of this sequence is a boy younger than two with a congenital heart defect. The CDR3 coding sequence is TGTGCCAGCAGCTTAGGGACAGAGGCCTCCTACGAGCAGTACTTC. It translates to CASSLGTEASYEQYF.